These 20 T cell receptor beta chains share one sample of origin, sequenced in a study of blood T cells in healthy people across ages (dated by TCRdb to between 2015 and 2016). Library preparation used 5' RACE. TCRdb names Illumina HiSeq 2500 as the instrument used. A second PCR of 7 to 11 cycles was run with a J-beta primer mix and a sample-barcoded 5' primer. TCRdb's own reprocessing of the public reads used fastp at Q25 and MiXCR and kept productive beta chains. Every entry covers one CDR3 protein and lists the most common genes and DNA from its rows. This sample gives around 1.7 million distinct CDR3 sequences in total; 28% of them show up just once. The ten largest account for 7.7% of the sample. The sequenced sample consisted of blood. The receptor source for this set is a woman aged 30 to 39 in good health.

This clonotype turned up a few times. The chain carries TRBV19 and TRBJ1-4; D uncertain. The CDR3 contains 12 residues. With 3 bases removed from V and 8 bases from J, the gap between germline ends came to 7 bases. Germline lookup yields CDR1 LNHDA and CDR2 SQIVND (reference sequence). The CDR3 coding sequence is TGTGCCAGTAGTATCTGGGCAGAAAAACTGTTTTTT. The encoded protein is CASSIWAEKLFF. The full variable domain, with the rest looked up from reference TRBV19 and TRBJ1-4, is DGGITQSPKYLFRKEGQNVTLSCEQNLNHDAMYWYRQDPGQGLRLIYYSQIVNDFQKGDIAEGYSVSREKKESFPLTVTSAQKNPTAFYLCASSIWAEKLFFGSGTQLSVL.

This clonotype showed up many times. In nucleotides, the CDR3 is TGTGCCAGCAGCCATGATATAGGGGGCTATTCGGGCGAGCAGTACTTC. Amino acids: CASSHDIGGYSGEQYF. This chain links TRBV14 with TRBJ2-7; 7 positions agree with TRBD1. This CDR3 region has 16 residues. V shed 3 bases and J 6 bases; nucleotides not matched to a gene: 14. The V gene's germline CDR1 is SGHDN and CDR2 FVKESK.

This clonotype was found once. The chain joins TRBV10-3 to TRBJ2-4; the match to TRBD1 covers 9 bases. Germline CDR1 reads ENHRY; CDR2 reads SYGVKD. The V gene end was trimmed by 8 bases and the J gene end by 13 bases; junction bases not matched to a gene: 9. The CDR3 totals 12 residues. CDR3 protein: CAIGDREEAQYF. The DNA of the CDR3 is TGTGCCATCGGGGACAGGGAAGAGGCCCAGTACTTC.

The chain recombines TRBV7-9 with TRBJ1-2; 8 bases agree with TRBD1. V dropped 5 bases and J dropped 4; count of bases not matched to a gene: 9. The CDR3 has 15 amino acids. Looked up from germline, CDR1 is SEHNR and CDR2 is FQNEAQ (reference sequence). For the CDR3, the DNA is TGTGCCAGCAGCCCTGGACAGGGAAGGCTCTATGGCTACACCTTC. Translating it yields CASSPGQGRLYGYTF.

This clonotype has a handful of counts. This sequence joins TRBV3-1 and TRBJ2-6; TRBD1 agrees at 7 bases. Germline-derived CDR1 and CDR2 are LGHDT and YNNKEL (reference sequence). The CDR3 loop spans 18 amino acids. Trimming at V came to 4 bases and at J to 0 bases, leaving 9 bases not matched to a gene. CDR3 bases: TGTGCCAGCAGCCCCTCGGACAGGACGAGCTCTGGGGCCAACGTCCTGACTTTC. Amino acid sequence: CASSPSDRTSSGANVLTF.

This clonotype was observed a few times. V usage is TRBV5-1 and J usage is TRBJ2-1; weak D call: TRBD1 (6 bases). V lost 4 bases to trimming and J lost 7 bases, with 12 bases between them. The CDR3 runs 13 residues. Germline loops: CDR1 SGHRS, CDR2 YFSETQ. The CDR3 region has the DNA TGCGCCAGCAGCCCTGACACAGGGAATGAGCAGTTCTTC. Its protein product is CASSPDTGNEQFF.

This clonotype was seen repeatedly, ten times or more. The rearrangement joins TRBV5-4 to TRBJ2-3; TRBD2 matches at 7 bases. V lost 4 bases and J lost 2; bases outside the gene matches: 7. CDR1 SGHNT and CDR2 YYREEE come from the germline V gene (reference sequence). There are 15 residues in the CDR3. CDR3 nucleotide sequence: TGTGCCAGCAGCCCCCGGACTAGAGTCACAGATACGCAGTATTTT. Protein: CASSPRTRVTDTQYF.

On this clonotype: One junction end does not reproduce the germline sequence, and a read error may be involved. The chain joins TRBV12-5 to TRBJ2-5, with D unresolved. The CDR3 consists of 16 residues. Looked up from germline, CDR1 is LGHNT and CDR2 is FRNRAP. DNA of the CDR3: TGTGCTAGTGGTTTGGCAACTTCCCTTACGCAAGAGGCCCAGTACTTC. This encodes CASGLATSLTQEAQYF.

This sequence joins TRBV6-2 or TRBV6-3 and TRBJ1-5; TRBD1 matches at 8 bases. This CDR3 is built from 15 residues. V dropped 4 bases and J dropped 7; count of bases not matched to a gene: 9. The germline CDR1 and CDR2 sequences are MNHEY and SVGEGT. CDR3 residues: CASSSLTGVGQPQHF. CDR3 nucleotides: TGTGCCAGCAGTTCCCTGACAGGGGTGGGACAGCCCCAGCATTTT.

The chain has TRBV18 and TRBJ2-7; 8 nucleotides align to TRBD2. CDR1 and CDR2 from the germline V gene are KGHSH and LQKENI. The CDR3 runs 13 residues. The V gene end was trimmed by 5 bases and the J gene end by 4 bases; junction bases not matched to a gene: 4. DNA for the CDR3: TGTGCCAGCTCATGGCTAGCGGGTTACGAGCAGTACTTC. Protein product: CASSWLAGYEQYF.

This clonotype has ten or more counts. This chain uses TRBV10-3 with TRBJ1-2; maybe TRBD1 (5 bases). CDR1 and CDR2 from the germline V gene are ENHRY and SYGVKD. V was shortened by 3 bases and J by 3 bases, with 8 bases between the two germline ends. The CDR3 covers 13 residues. The CDR3 spells CAISEQVYYGYTF. The CDR3 region has the DNA TGTGCCATCAGTGAACAGGTTTACTATGGCTACACCTTC.

V gene TRBV7-9 combines with J gene TRBJ2-3; TRBD2 might be the D (6 bases). The closer fit of TRBJ2-1 to the DNA end suggests the J call may be wrong. Germline-derived CDR1 and CDR2 are SEHNR and FQNEAQ (reference sequence). This CDR3 contains 15 residues. Written as DNA, the CDR3 is TGTGCCAGCAGCTTAGCGCAGGGTATGGGGAGGAATCAGTTCTTC. This encodes CASSLAQGMGRNQFF.

The table lists this clonotype with many counts. The V gene is TRBV5-1, the J gene TRBJ2-7; tentatively, D is TRBD2 (6 bases). V lost 4 bases to trimming and J lost 6 bases, with 11 bases between them. Germline CDR1 and CDR2: SGHRS and YFSETQ. The CDR3 has 12 amino acids. The CDR3, as DNA: TGCGCCAGCAGCGAAGTCGGGGGCGAGCAGTACTTC. Amino acid sequence: CASSEVGGEQYF.

The chain couples TRBV29-1 to TRBJ1-1, with D tentatively TRBD1 (6 bases). Trimming stripped 7 bases from V and 2 bases from J, with 14 bases between. The CDR3 spans 13 residues. Germline CDR1 and CDR2: SQVTM and ANQGSEA. CDR3 residues: CSATGSSNTEAFF. DNA of the CDR3: TGCAGCGCTACAGGGAGCTCCAACACTGAAGCTTTCTTT.

This clonotype came up a few times. The CDR3 is CASSRQARGKAFF. CDR3 bases: TGTGCCAGCAGCCGACAGGCCCGCGGGAAAGCTTTCTTT. This chain connects TRBV6-2 or TRBV6-3 to TRBJ1-1; D may be TRBD1 (6 bases). V gave up 6 bases and J gave up 9 bases, with 17 bases separating them. The CDR3 loop spans 13 amino acids. Looked up from germline, CDR1 is MNHEY and CDR2 is SVGEGT.

This clonotype was observed many times. This sequence joins TRBV9 and TRBJ2-1, with 9 bases aligning to TRBD2. V was pared by 2 bases and J by 10 bases, with 1 base of the junction left unmatched. This CDR3 is 12 amino acids long. The germline V gene has CDR1 SGDLS and CDR2 YYNGEE. CDR3 bases: TGTGCCAGCAGCGTTGGGACTAGCGAGCAGTTCTTC. This encodes CASSVGTSEQFF. The full variable domain, its missing parts supplied by reference TRBV9 and TRBJ2-1, is DSGVTQTPKHLITATGQRVTLRCSPRSGDLSVYWYQQSLDQGLQFLIQYYNGEERAKGNILERFSAQQFPDLHSELNLSSLELGDSALYFCASSVGTSEQFFGPGTRLTVL.

The chain combines TRBV5-1 with TRBJ2-5; D not resolved. From germline, CDR1 is SGHRS and CDR2 YFSETQ. Trimming removed 0 bases from V and 5 bases from J, with 8 bases in between. CDR3 length: 13 amino acids. The CDR3 sequence is CASSLVGPETQYF. The CDR3, as DNA: TGCGCCAGCAGCTTGGTCGGCCCGGAGACCCAGTACTTC.

The genes are TRBV5-1 and TRBJ2-4; TRBD2 matches 8 bases. J gave up 3 bases and V 7 bases, and 9 bases lay outside the gene matches. CDR3 length: 15 residues. Germline V gives CDR1 SGHRS, CDR2 YFSETQ. The CDR3 loop reads CASGTRGEGKNIQYF. The DNA of the CDR3 is TGCGCCAGCGGAACGCGGGGGGAGGGCAAAAACATTCAGTACTTC.

The V and J genes are TRBV20-1 and TRBJ2-2; 7 bases agree with TRBD2. V was pared by 0 bases and J by 5 bases, with 6 bases of the junction left unmatched. The CDR3 length is 15 residues. Germline V CDR1 and CDR2: DFQATT, SNEGSKA (reference sequence). CDR3 sequence (DNA): TGCAGTGCTAGAGATCCAGCGGGGCCAACCGGGGAGCTGTTTTTT. Translated, it gives CSARDPAGPTGELFF.

The chain joins TRBV20-1 to TRBJ2-6; D is tentatively TRBD1 or TRBD2 (5 bases each). Trimming cost V 3 bases and J 1 base, with 16 bases left between them. This CDR3 spans 17 amino acids. Germline lookup yields CDR1 DFQATT and CDR2 SNEGSKA (reference sequence). CDR3 coding DNA: TGCAGTGCTAGTCTGGGGACCGTAAGGTCTGGGGCCAACGTCCTGACTTTC. Protein sequence: CSASLGTVRSGANVLTF.